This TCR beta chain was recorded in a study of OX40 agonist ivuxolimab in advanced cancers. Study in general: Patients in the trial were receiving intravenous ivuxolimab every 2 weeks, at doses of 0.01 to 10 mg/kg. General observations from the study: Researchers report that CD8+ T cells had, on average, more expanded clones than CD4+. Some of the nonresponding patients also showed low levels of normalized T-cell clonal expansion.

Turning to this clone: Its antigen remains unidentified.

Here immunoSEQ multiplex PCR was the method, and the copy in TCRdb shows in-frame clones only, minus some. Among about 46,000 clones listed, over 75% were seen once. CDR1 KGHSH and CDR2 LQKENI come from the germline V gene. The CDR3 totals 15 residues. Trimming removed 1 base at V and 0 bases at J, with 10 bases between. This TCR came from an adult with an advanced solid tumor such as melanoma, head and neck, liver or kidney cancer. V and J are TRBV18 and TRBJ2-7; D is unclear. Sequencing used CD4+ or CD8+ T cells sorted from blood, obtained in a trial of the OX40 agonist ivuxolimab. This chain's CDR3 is CASSPREGYSYEQYF. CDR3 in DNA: TGTGCCAGCTCACCACGCGAAGGTTACTCCTACGAGCAGTACTTC.